Each of the 22 T cell receptor beta chains below was sequenced from the same sample in a study of CD8 T cells in ankylosing spondylitis. TCRdb used MiXCR to reprocess the 5' RACE reads, holding one entry per CDR3 protein. The table records about 210,000 distinct CDR3 sequences, around 7.9% of them present only once. Their recognized antigens are unknown. Points from the study as a whole: What seemed typical of ankylosing spondylitis blood was a TCR beta motif built from 7 or 8 highly homologous variants.

The sequenced sample was blood, either unsorted or a sorted T cell fraction (not recorded which). These TCRs come from a male donor with ankylosing spondylitis.

This clonotype has at least ten counts. The V call is TRBV27, the J call TRBJ1-6; D possibly corresponds to TRBD1 (6 bases). Trimming took 6 bases from V and 10 from J, leaving 16 bases between them. CDR3 length: 14 amino acids. CDR1 and CDR2 (germline): MNHEY, SMNVEV (reference sequence). The CDR3 DNA reads TGTGCCAGCAGCATGGGGGGGGCTGGATCACCCCTCCACTTT. It specifies CASSMGGAGSPLHF.

Many counts were recorded for this clonotype. The gene calls are TRBV20-1 and TRBJ2-3; 7 nucleotides align to TRBD2. CDR3 size: 14 residues. J was trimmed by 4 bases and V by 6 bases; bases with no gene match: 10. CDR1 and CDR2 (germline): DFQATT, SNEGSKA (reference sequence). The CDR3 coding sequence is TGCAGTGCCCCGAGCGGGGACTACGCAGATACGCAGTATTTT. Its translation is CSAPSGDYADTQYF.

The V and J genes are TRBV27 and TRBJ1-6, with TRBD1 identical over 8 bases. Looked up from germline, CDR1 is MNHEY and CDR2 is SMNVEV (reference sequence). The CDR3 is 15 amino acids. The V gene end was trimmed by 3 bases and the J gene end by 7 bases; junction bases not matched to a gene: 5. CDR3 in amino acids: CASSFSTGANSPLHF. The CDR3, as DNA: TGTGCCAGCAGTTTCTCGACAGGGGCCAATTCACCCCTCCACTTT.

The chain links TRBV11-2 to TRBJ1-2; D might be TRBD1 (6 bases). The CDR3 contains 15 residues. V was trimmed by 5 bases and J by 4 bases, leaving 17 bases between them. From germline, CDR1 is SGHAT and CDR2 FQNNGV. This CDR3 is CASSLAGGYGYGYTF. The DNA for the CDR3 is TGTGCCAGCAGCCTCGCGGGGGGCTACGGCTATGGCTACACCTTC.

This chain joins TRBV6-5 and TRBJ2-7; 7 bases are a match to TRBD2. The CDR3 covers 15 residues. V was pared by 0 bases and J by 3 bases, with 5 bases of the junction left unmatched. Germline CDR1 MNHEY, CDR2 SVGAGI. The CDR3 is CASSYSIGRYYEQYF. CDR3 DNA sequence: TGTGCCAGCAGTTACTCGATCGGGAGGTACTACGAGCAGTACTTC.

The table lists this clonotype with a count of one. This chain connects TRBV5-6 to TRBJ2-7, with D tentatively TRBD1 (6 bases). V lost 7 bases and J 7 bases, leaving 18 bases between the germline ends. This CDR3 contains 13 residues. CDR1 and CDR2 (germline): SGHDT, YYEEEE. CDR3 loop: CASGTGLAGEQYF. In DNA, the CDR3 is TGTGCCAGCGGCACAGGGCTCGCCGGGGAGCAGTACTTC.

Here the CDR3 reads CSVGGLAGEADTQYF. The CDR3 nucleotides read TGCAGCGTTGGGGGCCTAGCGGGAGAGGCAGATACGCAGTATTTT. The chain couples TRBV29-1 to TRBJ2-3, with 10 bases that match TRBD2. CDR1 is SQVTM, CDR2 ANQGSEA, per germline. The CDR3 covers 15 residues. Trimming cost V 4 bases and J 4 bases; bases outside gene matches: 8.

This chain connects TRBV12-3 or TRBV12-4 to TRBJ2-7; possibly TRBD1 or TRBD2 for D (6 bases each). V lost 8 bases to trimming and J lost 7 bases, with 12 bases between them. The CDR3 is 11 residues long. CDR3: CASQGGLEQYF. The DNA of the CDR3 is TGTGCCAGCCAAGGGGGGTTGGAGCAGTACTTC.

This clonotype was counted many times. The gene calls are TRBV12-3 or TRBV12-4 and TRBJ1-2; D is possibly TRBD1 (6 bases). The V end was cut by 1 base, the J end by 4 bases, with 10 bases between. The CDR3 extends over 14 amino acids. CDR3 amino acids: CASSLGQARYGYTF. CDR3 bases: TGTGCCAGCAGTTTAGGACAGGCCCGCTATGGCTACACCTTC.

This clonotype was found many times. This rearrangement joins TRBV20-1 to TRBJ2-7; tentative D call: TRBD1 (6 bases). V gave up 0 bases and J gave up 3 bases, with 9 bases separating them. Germline CDR1 reads DFQATT; CDR2 reads SNEGSKA (reference sequence). The CDR3 has 13 residues. CDR3 residues: CSARDPRGYEQYF. CDR3 DNA sequence: TGCAGTGCTAGAGATCCCAGGGGCTACGAGCAGTACTTC.

This clonotype has at least ten counts. The genes are TRBV27 and TRBJ2-7; unclear D gene. Germline CDR1 and CDR2: MNHEY and SMNVEV (reference sequence). V gave up 8 bases and J gave up 3 bases, with 5 bases separating them. CDR3 length: 10 residues. The CDR3 nucleotides read TGTGCCAGCGGAAACTACGAGCAGTACTTC. Amino acid sequence: CASGNYEQYF.

This clonotype was counted at least ten times. This chain connects TRBV9 to TRBJ1-2, with a possible D match to TRBD1 (5 bases). The V end lost 4 bases, the J end lost 2 bases, and 12 bases lay between the germline ends. The CDR3 is 14 residues long. The germline gives CDR1 SGDLS, CDR2 YYNGEE. The CDR3 sequence is CASSPRDGNYGYTF. CDR3 DNA sequence: TGTGCCAGCAGCCCCCGGGACGGCAACTATGGCTACACCTTC.

This clonotype was recorded many times. The V gene is TRBV28, the J gene TRBJ2-1; D remains ambiguous. The germline V gene encodes CDR1 MDHEN and CDR2 SYDVKM. Trimming removed 7 bases at V and 1 base at J, with 11 bases between. CDR3 length equals 14 residues. CDR3 nucleotides: TGTGCCAGCACCGGTTCAAATTCCTACAATGAGCAGTTCTTC. Encoded protein: CASTGSNSYNEQFF.

The V and J genes are TRBV6-2 or TRBV6-3 and TRBJ2-7, with 11 bases that match TRBD2. The CDR3 length is 19 residues. Germline V gene sequence: CDR1 MNHEY, CDR2 SVGEGT. J lost 3 bases, V lost 0 bases, and 13 bases had no gene match. Here the CDR3 DNA reads TGTGCCAGCAGTTACTCTCAGATGACTAGCGGGGAAAAGGACTACGAGCAGTACTTC. Translating gives CASSYSQMTSGEKDYEQYF.

This clonotype came up many times. This sequence joins TRBV11-2 and TRBJ2-7, with D perhaps being TRBD1 or TRBD2 (5 bases each). This CDR3 region has 12 residues. The germline V and J ends were trimmed by 3 bases and 9 bases, with 12 bases remaining between them. Germline assignment: CDR1 SGHAT and CDR2 FQNNGV. CDR3 in amino acids: CASSLMWDVQYF. For the CDR3, the DNA is TGTGCCAGCAGCTTGATGTGGGACGTGCAGTACTTC.

Many counts were recorded for this clonotype. The chain combines TRBV29-1 with TRBJ2-1; 13 bases agree with TRBD2. The CDR3 extends over 15 amino acids. Per the germline V gene, CDR1 is SQVTM and CDR2 is ANQGSEA. Germline trimming cut 1 base from V and 7 bases from J; bases unmatched to any gene: 4. The CDR3 coding sequence is TGCAGCGTTGAAGGGACTAGCGGGAGATGGAATGAGCAGTTCTTC. Translating gives CSVEGTSGRWNEQFF.

This clonotype was found many times. This sequence joins TRBV6-2 or TRBV6-3 and TRBJ1-2; D call uncertain. Trimming cost V 2 bases and J 0 bases, with 13 bases left between them. The CDR3 is 16 residues long. CDR1 and CDR2 from the germline V gene are MNHEY and SVGEGT. The CDR3 DNA reads TGTGCCAGCAGTTACACCCCCCGAGGAGCTAACTATGGCTACACCTTC. Residues: CASSYTPRGANYGYTF.

J is TRBJ1-3 and V is TRBV7-6, with a weak D call TRBD1 (5 bases). The CDR3 extends over 14 amino acids. Trimming removed 2 bases from V and 8 bases from J, with 13 bases in between. The germline V gene has CDR1 SGHVS and CDR2 FNYEAQ. The CDR3, as DNA: TGTGCCAGCAGCTTAAACGGAGGGGAGGACACCATATATTTT. Residues: CASSLNGGEDTIYF.

At least ten counts were recorded for this clonotype. This rearrangement joins TRBV10-3 to TRBJ1-5, with 7 nucleotides matching TRBD1. The V gene end was trimmed by 9 bases and the J gene end by 4 bases; junction bases not matched to a gene: 6. The CDR3 consists of 13 residues. CDR1 ENHRY and CDR2 SYGVKD come from the germline V gene. The CDR3 bases are TGTGCCATGGGGGACAGACAAAATCAGCCCCAGCATTTT. Protein: CAMGDRQNQPQHF.

The chain employs TRBV9 and TRBJ1-3; TRBD1 is a possible D gene (5 bases). CDR3 size: 16 residues. V gave up 2 bases and J gave up 9 bases, with 21 bases separating them. The germline CDR1 and CDR2 sequences are SGDLS and YYNGEE. Here the CDR3 reads CASSVLAVGTRGTIYF. Written as DNA, the CDR3 is TGTGCCAGCAGCGTTCTCGCGGTGGGGACCAGAGGCACCATATATTTT.

This clonotype has just a few counts. This chain uses TRBV5-1 with TRBJ2-5; 10 bases agree with TRBD1. This CDR3 contains 16 residues. Germline V gene lookup returns CDR1 SGHRS and CDR2 YFSETQ. V gave up 4 bases and J gave up 5 bases; unmatched junction bases: 11. This chain's CDR3 is CASSPLPGQGSETQYF. Here the CDR3 DNA reads TGCGCCAGCAGCCCACTTCCGGGACAGGGGAGTGAGACCCAGTACTTC.

This clonotype was observed a handful of times. This chain links TRBV2 with TRBJ2-7, with TRBD1 matching over 8 bases. This CDR3 comprises 16 residues. Germline trimming cut 6 bases from V and 0 bases from J; bases unmatched to any gene: 10. From germline, CDR1 is SNHLY and CDR2 FYNNEI. The CDR3 DNA follows: TGTGCCAGCAGACTGATGGACAGGGTGGGCTCCTACGAGCAGTACTTC. Its translation: CASRLMDRVGSYEQYF.